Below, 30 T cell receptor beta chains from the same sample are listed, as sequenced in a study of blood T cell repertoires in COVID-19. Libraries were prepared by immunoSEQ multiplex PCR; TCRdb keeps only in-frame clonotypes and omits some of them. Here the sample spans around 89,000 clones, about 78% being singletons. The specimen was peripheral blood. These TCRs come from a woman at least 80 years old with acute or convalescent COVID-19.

This CDR3 reads CASSPGGPTYYGYTF. In DNA form, the CDR3 reads TGTGCCAGCAGCCCGGGGGGCCCCACGTACTATGGCTACACCTTC. This chain links TRBV5-5 with TRBJ1-2; a possible D gene is TRBD1 (6 bases). The CDR3 has 15 amino acids. Germline assignment: CDR1 SGHKS and CDR2 YYEKEE (reference sequence). The ends were cut back, 4 bases at V and 3 bases at J, with 16 bases in the middle.

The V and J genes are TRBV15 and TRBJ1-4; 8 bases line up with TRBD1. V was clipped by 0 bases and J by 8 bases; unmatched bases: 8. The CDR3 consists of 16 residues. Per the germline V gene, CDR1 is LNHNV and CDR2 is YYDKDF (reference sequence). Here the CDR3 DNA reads TGTGCCACCAGCAGAGATGTGGCAGGGGGCGTCGAAAAACTGTTTTTT. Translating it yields CATSRDVAGGVEKLFF. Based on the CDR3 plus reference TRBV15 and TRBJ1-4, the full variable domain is DAMVIQNPRYQVTQFGKPVTLSCSQTLNHNVMYWYQQKSSQAPKLLFHYYDKDFNNEADTPDNFQSRRPNTSFCFLDIRSPGLGDTAMYLCATSRDVAGGVEKLFFGSGTQLSVL.

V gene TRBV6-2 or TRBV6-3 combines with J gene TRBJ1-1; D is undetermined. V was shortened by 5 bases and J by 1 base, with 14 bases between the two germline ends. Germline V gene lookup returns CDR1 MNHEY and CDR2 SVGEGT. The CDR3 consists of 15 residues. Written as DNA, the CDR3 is TGTGCCAGCAGTCAGGTCCCGGGGTGGAACACTGAAGCTTTCTTT. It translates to CASSQVPGWNTEAFF.

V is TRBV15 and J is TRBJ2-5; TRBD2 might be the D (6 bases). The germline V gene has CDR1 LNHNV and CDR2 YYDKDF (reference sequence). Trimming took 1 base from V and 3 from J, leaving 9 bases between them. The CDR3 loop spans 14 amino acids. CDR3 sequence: CATSRGRREETQYF. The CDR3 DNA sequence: TGTGCCACCAGCAGAGGTCGGAGGGAAGAGACCCAGTACTTC.

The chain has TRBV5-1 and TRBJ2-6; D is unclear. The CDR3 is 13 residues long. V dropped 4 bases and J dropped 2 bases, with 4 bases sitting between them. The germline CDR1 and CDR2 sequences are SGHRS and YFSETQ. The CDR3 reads CASSNTGANVLTF. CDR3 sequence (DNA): TGCGCCAGCAGCAACACTGGGGCCAACGTCCTGACTTTC.

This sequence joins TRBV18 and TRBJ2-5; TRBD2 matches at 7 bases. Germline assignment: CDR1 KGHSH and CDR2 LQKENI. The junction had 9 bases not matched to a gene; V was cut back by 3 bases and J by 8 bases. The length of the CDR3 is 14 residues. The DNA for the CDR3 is TGTGCCAGCTCACCTCCCCTAGCGGACCCTACCCAGTACTTC. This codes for CASSPPLADPTQYF.

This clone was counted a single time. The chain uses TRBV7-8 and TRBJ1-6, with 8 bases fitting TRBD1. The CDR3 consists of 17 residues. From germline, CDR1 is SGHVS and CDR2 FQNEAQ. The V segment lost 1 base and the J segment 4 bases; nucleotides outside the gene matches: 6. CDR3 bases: TGTGCCAGCAGCTTAGTTACGGGGACAGGTTATAATTCACCCCTCCACTTT. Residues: CASSLVTGTGYNSPLHF.

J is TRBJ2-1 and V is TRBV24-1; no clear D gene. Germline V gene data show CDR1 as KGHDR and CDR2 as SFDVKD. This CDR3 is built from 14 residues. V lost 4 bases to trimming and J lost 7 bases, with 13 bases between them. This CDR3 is CATSDSWARNEQFF. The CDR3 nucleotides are TGTGCCACCAGTGACTCCTGGGCCAGGAATGAGCAGTTCTTC.

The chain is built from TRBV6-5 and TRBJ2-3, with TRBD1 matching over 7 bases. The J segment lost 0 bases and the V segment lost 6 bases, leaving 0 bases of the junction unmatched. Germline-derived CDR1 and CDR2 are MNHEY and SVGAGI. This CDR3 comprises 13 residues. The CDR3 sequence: CASRGQSTDTQYF. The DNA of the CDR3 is TGTGCCAGCAGGGGACAGAGCACAGATACGCAGTATTTT.

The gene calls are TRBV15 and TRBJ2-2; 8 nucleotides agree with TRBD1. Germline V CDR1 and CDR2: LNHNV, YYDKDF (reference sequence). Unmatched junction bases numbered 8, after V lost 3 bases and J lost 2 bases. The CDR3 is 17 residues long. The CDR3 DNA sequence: TGTGCCACCAGCAGGGATTGGACAGGGCCTAACACCGGGGAGCTGTTTTTT. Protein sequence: CATSRDWTGPNTGELFF.

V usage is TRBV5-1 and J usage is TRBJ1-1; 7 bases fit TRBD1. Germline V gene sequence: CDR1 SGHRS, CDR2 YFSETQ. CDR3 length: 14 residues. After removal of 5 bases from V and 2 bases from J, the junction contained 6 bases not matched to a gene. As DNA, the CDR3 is TGCGCCAGCAGGACAGGGATCCTTAACACTGAAGCTTTCTTT. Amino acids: CASRTGILNTEAFF.

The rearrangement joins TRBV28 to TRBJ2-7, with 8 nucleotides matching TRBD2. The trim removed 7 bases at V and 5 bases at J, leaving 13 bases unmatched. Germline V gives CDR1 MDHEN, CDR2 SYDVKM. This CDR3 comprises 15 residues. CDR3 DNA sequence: TGTGCCAGCAACCCCCCGGGGGGGCCCCTCCACGAGCAGTACTTC. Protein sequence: CASNPPGGPLHEQYF.

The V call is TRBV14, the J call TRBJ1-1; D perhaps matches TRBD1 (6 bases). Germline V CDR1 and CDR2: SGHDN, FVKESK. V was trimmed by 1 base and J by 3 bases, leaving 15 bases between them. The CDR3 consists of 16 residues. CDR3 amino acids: CASSQVQGRGDTEAFF. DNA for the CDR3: TGTGCCAGCAGCCAAGTACAGGGAAGGGGCGACACTGAAGCTTTCTTT.

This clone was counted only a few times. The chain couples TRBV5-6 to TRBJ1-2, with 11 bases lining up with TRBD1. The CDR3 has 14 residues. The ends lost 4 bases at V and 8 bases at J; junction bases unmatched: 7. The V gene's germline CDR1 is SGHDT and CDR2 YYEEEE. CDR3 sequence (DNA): TGTGCCAGCAGCCGAGGACAGGGGGCAGTAGGCTACACCTTC. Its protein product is CASSRGQGAVGYTF.

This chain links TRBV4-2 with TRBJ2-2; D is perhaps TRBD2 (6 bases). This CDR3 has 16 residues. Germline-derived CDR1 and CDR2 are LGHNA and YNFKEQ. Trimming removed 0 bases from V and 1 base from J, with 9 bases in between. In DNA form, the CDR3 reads TGTGCCAGCAGCCAAGAACCCGGGGGGAACACCGGGGAGCTGTTTTTT. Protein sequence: CASSQEPGGNTGELFF.

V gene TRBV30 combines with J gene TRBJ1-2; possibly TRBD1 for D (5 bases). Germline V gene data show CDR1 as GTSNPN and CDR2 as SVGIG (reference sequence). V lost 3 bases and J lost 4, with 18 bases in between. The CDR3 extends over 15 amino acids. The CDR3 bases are TGTGCCTGGAGCCACGGGACTCTTGGGGGCTATGGCTACACCTTC. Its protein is CAWSHGTLGGYGYTF.

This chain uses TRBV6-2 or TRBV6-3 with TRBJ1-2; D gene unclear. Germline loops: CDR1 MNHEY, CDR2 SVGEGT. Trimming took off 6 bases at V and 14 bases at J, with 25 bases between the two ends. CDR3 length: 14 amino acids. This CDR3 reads CASSLKRGAHRETF. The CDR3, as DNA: TGTGCCAGCAGCCTTAAGCGGGGTGCCCATCGCGAGACCTTC.

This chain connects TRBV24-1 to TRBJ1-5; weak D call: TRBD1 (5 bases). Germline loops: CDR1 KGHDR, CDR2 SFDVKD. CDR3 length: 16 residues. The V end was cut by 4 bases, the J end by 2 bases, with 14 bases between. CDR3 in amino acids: CATSDSDWGGNQPQHF. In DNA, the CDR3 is TGTGCCACCAGTGACTCAGACTGGGGCGGCAATCAGCCCCAGCATTTT.

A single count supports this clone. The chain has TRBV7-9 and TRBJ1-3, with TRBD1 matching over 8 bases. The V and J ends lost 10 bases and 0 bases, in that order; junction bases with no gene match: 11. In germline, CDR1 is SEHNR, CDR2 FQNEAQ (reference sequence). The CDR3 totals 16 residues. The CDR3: CATHIADRGSGNTIYF. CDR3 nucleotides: TGTGCCACACACATCGCCGACAGGGGCTCTGGAAACACCATATATTTT.

Written as DNA, the CDR3 is TGCGCCAGCAGCCCCGGTGGGACAGGGGATCAGCCCCAGCATTTT. This gives the protein CASSPGGTGDQPQHF. The chain links TRBV5-1 to TRBJ1-5; 10 bases agree with TRBD1. The CDR3 contains 15 residues. Trimming took 4 bases from V and 5 from J; bases not matched to a gene: 6. Germline V gene lookup returns CDR1 SGHRS and CDR2 YFSETQ.

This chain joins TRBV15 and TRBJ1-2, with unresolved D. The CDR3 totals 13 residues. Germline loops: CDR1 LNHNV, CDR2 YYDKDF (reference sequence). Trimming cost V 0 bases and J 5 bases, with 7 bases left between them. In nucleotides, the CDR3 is TGTGCCACCAGCAGAGATCGGGTGTATGGCTACACCTTC. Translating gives CATSRDRVYGYTF.

CDR3 sequence reads: CASSAGTSDQETQYF. Written as DNA, the CDR3 is TGTGCCAGCAGTGCTGGGACTAGCGACCAAGAGACCCAGTACTTC. The J gene is TRBJ2-5, the V gene TRBV6-2 or TRBV6-3; 10 nucleotides align to TRBD2. Trimming took 5 bases from V and 0 from J; bases not matched to a gene: 3. Germline values: CDR1 MNHEY, CDR2 SVGEGT. CDR3 length: 15 amino acids.

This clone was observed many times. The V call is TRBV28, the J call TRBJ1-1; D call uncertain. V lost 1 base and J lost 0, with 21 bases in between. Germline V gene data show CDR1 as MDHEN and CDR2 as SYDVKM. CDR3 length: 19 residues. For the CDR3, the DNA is TGTGCCAGCAGTTTATTTATCAGACGTCAACGGGGTATGAACACTGAAGCTTTCTTT. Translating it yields CASSLFIRRQRGMNTEAFF.

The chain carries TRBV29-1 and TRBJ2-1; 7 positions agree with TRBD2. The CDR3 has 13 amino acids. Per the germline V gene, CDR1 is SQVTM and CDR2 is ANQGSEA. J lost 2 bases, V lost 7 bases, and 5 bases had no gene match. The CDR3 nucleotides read TGCAGCGCCGGGGGGTTCGCCTACAATGAGCAGTTCTTC. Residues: CSAGGFAYNEQFF.

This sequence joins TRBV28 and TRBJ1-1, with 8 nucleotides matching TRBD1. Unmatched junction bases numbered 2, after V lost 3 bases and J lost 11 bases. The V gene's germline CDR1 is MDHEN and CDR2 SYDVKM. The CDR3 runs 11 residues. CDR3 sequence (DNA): TGTGCCAGCAGTTTGGACAGGGAGGCTTTCTTT. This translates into CASSLDREAFF.

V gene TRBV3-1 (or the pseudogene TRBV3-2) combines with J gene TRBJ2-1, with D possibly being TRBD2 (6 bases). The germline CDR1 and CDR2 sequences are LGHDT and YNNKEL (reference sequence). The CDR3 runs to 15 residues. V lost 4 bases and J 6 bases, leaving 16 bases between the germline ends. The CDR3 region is CASSPRWRVSNEQFF. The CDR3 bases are TGTGCCAGCAGCCCCCGGTGGAGGGTAAGCAATGAGCAGTTCTTC.

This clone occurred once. Here the CDR3 reads CASSPTYDSGNTIYF. In nucleotides, the CDR3 is TGCGCCAGCAGCCCGACATACGACTCTGGAAACACCATATATTTT. V and J are TRBV5-1 and TRBJ1-3; D unclear. The V and J ends lost 4 bases and 0 bases respectively, with 11 bases between them. The length of the CDR3 is 15 residues. Per the germline V gene, CDR1 is SGHRS and CDR2 is YFSETQ.

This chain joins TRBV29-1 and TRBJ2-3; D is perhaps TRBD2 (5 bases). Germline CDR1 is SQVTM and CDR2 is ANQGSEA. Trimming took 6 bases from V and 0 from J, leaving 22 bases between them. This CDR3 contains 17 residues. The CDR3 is CSVRGGTTSSSTDTQYF. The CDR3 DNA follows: TGCAGCGTCCGGGGTGGCACTACCTCCTCTAGCACAGATACGCAGTATTTT.

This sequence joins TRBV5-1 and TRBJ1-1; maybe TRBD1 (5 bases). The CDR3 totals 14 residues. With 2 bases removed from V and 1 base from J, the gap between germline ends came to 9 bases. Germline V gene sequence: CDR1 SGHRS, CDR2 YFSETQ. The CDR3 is CASSFGHTNTEAFF. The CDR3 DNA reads TGCGCCAGCAGCTTCGGACATACGAACACTGAAGCTTTCTTT.

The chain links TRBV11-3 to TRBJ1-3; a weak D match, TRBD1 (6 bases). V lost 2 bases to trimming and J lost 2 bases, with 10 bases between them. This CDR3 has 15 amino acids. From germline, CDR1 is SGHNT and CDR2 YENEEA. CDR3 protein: CASSLSGTTGNTIYF. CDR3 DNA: TGTGCCAGCAGCTTATCCGGGACAACTGGAAACACCATATATTTT.